The clone carrying this T cell receptor (beta chain) was seen a handful of times. Its antigen is as yet unknown. The record originates from a study of early T cells in non-severe SARS-CoV-2 infection. Study context: Sequenced material consisted of bulk RNA (from unsorted whole blood), and chains were unpaired.

Broader study findings: Matching against VDJdb likely underestimated virus-specific expansions, favoring anti-spike CD8.

The protocol attached unique molecular identifiers to individual cDNA molecules. TCRdb re-derived calls from the 5' RACE reads in MiXCR, one entry per CDR3 protein. The sample lists 65,000 to 95,000 distinct CDR3 sequences; approximately 12% were seen once. Trimming cost V 3 bases and J 2 bases, with 10 bases left between them. The CDR3 has 14 residues. Germline-derived CDR1 and CDR2 are KGHSH and LQKENI. The sequence was collected from an adult who was a healthcare worker with PCR-confirmed SARS-CoV-2 infection or an uninfected control (not recorded which). The donor label of this sample is uncertain. The sample in question was whole blood, obtained at baseline. The chain is built from TRBV18 and TRBJ1-1; D is perhaps TRBD1 (5 bases). CDR3 amino acids: CASSPGLLNTEAFF. As DNA, the CDR3 is TGTGCCAGCTCACCGGGACTCCTCAACACTGAAGCTTTCTTT. The entire variable domain, with the rest obtained from reference TRBV18 and TRBJ1-1, is as follows: NAGVMQNPRHLVRRRGQEARLRCSPMKGHSHVYWYRQLPEEGLKFMVYLQKENIIDESGMPKERFSAEFPKEGPSILRIQQVVRGDSAAYFCASSPGLLNTEAFFGQGTRLTVV.